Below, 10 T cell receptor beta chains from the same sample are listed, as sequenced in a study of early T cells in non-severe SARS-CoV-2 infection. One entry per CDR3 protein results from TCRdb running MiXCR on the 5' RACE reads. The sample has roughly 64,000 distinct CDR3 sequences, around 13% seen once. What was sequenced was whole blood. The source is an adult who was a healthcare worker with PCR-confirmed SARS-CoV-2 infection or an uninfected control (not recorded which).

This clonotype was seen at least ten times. CDR3 region: CASSSTPTGYSNQPQHF. The CDR3 nucleotides are TGTGCCAGCAGTTCCACTCCGACAGGGTATAGCAATCAGCCCCAGCATTTT. This sequence joins TRBV27 and TRBJ1-5; 7 positions match TRBD1. Germline loops: CDR1 MNHEY, CDR2 SMNVEV (reference sequence). Unmatched junction bases numbered 9, after V lost 4 bases and J lost 0 bases. This CDR3 is 17 amino acids long.

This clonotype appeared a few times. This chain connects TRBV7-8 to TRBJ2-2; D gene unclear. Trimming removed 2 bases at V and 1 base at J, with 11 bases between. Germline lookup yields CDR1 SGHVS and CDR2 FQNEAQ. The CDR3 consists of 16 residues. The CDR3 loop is CASSLKSWGNTGELFF. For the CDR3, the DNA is TGTGCCAGCAGCTTAAAGTCTTGGGGGAACACCGGGGAGCTGTTTTTT.

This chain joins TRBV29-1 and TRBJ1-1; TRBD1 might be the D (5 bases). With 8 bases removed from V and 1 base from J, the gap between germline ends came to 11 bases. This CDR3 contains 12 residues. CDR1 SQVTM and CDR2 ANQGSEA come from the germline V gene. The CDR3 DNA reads TGCAGCTCAGGACACCCGAACACTGAAGCTTTCTTT. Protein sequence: CSSGHPNTEAFF. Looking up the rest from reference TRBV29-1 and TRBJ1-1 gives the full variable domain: SAVISQKPSRDICQRGTSLTIQCQVDSQVTMMFWYRQQPGQSLTLIATANQGSEATYESGFVIDKFPISRPNLTFSTLTVSNMSPEDSSIYLCSSGHPNTEAFFGQGTRLTVV.

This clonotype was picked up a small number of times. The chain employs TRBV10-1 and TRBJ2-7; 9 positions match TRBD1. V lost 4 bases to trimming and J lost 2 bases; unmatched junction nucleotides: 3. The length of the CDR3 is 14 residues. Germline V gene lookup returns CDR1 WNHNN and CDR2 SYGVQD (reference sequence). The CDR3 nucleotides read TGCGCCAGCAGTGCCGGGACAGGGCCCTACGAGCAGTACTTC. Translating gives CASSAGTGPYEQYF.

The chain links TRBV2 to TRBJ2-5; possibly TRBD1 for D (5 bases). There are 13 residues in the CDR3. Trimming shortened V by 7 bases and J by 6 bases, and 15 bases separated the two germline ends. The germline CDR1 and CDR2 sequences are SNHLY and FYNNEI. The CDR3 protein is CASKGYLGKTQYF. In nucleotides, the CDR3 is TGTGCCAGCAAGGGGTATCTCGGAAAGACCCAGTACTTC.

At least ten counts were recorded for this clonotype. This chain's CDR3 is CASSSDREEDTQYF. The CDR3 DNA follows: TGTGCCAGCAGTTCGGACAGGGAGGAGGATACGCAGTATTTT. The chain recombines TRBV6-2 or TRBV6-3 with TRBJ2-3; 8 nucleotides match TRBD1. Losses at the gene ends were 4 bases for V and 6 bases for J; bases not matched to a gene: 6. This CDR3 has 14 residues. Germline V gene sequence: CDR1 MNHEY, CDR2 SVGEGT.

The CDR3 DNA is TGTGCCAGCAGTTTAGTGCCCTACCAGTATGGCTACACCTTC. Its protein is CASSLVPYQYGYTF. The chain is built from TRBV12-3 or TRBV12-4 and TRBJ1-2; D is unresolved. The CDR3 length is 14 residues. Deletions cut 1 base from V and 5 bases from J, with 11 bases between.

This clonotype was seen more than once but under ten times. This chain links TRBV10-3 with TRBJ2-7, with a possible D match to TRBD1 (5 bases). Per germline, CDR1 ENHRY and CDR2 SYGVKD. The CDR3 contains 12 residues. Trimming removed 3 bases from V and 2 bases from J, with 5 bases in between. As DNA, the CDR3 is TGTGCCATCAGTGACAGGGCCTACGAGCAGTACTTC. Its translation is CAISDRAYEQYF.

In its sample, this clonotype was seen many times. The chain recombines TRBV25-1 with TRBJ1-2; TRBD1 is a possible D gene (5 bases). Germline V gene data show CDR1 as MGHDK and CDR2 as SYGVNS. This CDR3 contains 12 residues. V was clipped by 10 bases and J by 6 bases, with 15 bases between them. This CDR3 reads CATLKDNNGYTF. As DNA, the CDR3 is TGTGCCACCCTAAAGGACAATAATGGCTACACCTTC.

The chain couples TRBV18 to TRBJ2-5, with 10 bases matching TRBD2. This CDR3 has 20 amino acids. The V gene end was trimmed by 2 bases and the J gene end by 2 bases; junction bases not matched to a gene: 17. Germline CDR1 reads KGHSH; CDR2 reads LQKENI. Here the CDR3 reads CASSPGRLAGATVPQETQYF. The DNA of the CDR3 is TGTGCCAGCTCACCAGGGCGGCTAGCGGGGGCAACAGTACCTCAAGAGACCCAGTACTTC.